The 5 T cell receptor beta chains below all came from one sample that was sequenced in a study of cytomegalovirus exposure and HLA in healthy donors. Vbeta (60) and Jbeta (13) primers were used in the PCR. Sequenced by immunoSEQ multiplex PCR; TCRdb stores in-frame clones only, minus some. The sample yields 200,000 to 250,000 clones, roughly 80% seen once. Sequencing was performed on PBMCs. These receptors were taken from a girl aged 2 to 9 in good health and CMV-seronegative.

The chain uses TRBV6-5 and TRBJ1-2; D is ambiguous. V dropped 8 bases and J dropped 8 bases, with 6 bases sitting between them. Germline loops: CDR1 MNHEY, CDR2 SVGAGI. The CDR3 contains 9 residues. The DNA for the CDR3 is TGTGCCAGCCTACGGGGCTACACCTTC. This encodes CASLRGYTF.

The V gene is TRBV10-3, the J gene TRBJ2-3; D gene unclear. Trimming pared 0 bases from V and 5 bases from J, leaving 3 bases between. The CDR3 totals 12 residues. Germline assignment: CDR1 ENHRY and CDR2 SYGVKD. The CDR3 nucleotides read TGTGCCATCAGTGAGTCTCGAGATACGCAGTATTTT. It translates to CAISESRDTQYF.

With regard to this clone: One junction end does not reproduce the germline sequence, and a read error may be involved. In DNA form, the CDR3 reads TGTTCCAGCAGCTCGTGGACAGGGGGGGACTCAGAGACCCAGTACTTC. It translates to CSSSSWTGGDSETQYF. This chain links TRBV7-9 with TRBJ2-5, with TRBD1 matching over 10 bases. This CDR3 comprises 16 residues. CDR1 SEHNR and CDR2 FQNEAQ come from the germline V gene (reference sequence).

The gene calls are TRBV9 and TRBJ1-2; 9 bases align to TRBD1. J gave up 0 bases and V 8 bases, and 2 bases lay outside the gene matches. From germline, CDR1 is SGDLS and CDR2 YYNGEE. This CDR3 contains 13 residues. CDR3 sequence: CASDRGSNYGYTF. The CDR3, as DNA: TGTGCCAGTGACAGGGGGTCTAACTATGGCTACACCTTC.

V and J are TRBV6-5 and TRBJ2-2; TRBD1 matches 7 bases. V was pared by 6 bases and J by 5 bases, with 9 bases of the junction left unmatched. The length of the CDR3 is 15 residues. The germline gives CDR1 MNHEY, CDR2 SVGAGI. CDR3 sequence (DNA): TGTGCCAGCAGGGACAGGTCGAGTGCGACCGGGGAGCTGTTTTTT. This translates into CASRDRSSATGELFF.